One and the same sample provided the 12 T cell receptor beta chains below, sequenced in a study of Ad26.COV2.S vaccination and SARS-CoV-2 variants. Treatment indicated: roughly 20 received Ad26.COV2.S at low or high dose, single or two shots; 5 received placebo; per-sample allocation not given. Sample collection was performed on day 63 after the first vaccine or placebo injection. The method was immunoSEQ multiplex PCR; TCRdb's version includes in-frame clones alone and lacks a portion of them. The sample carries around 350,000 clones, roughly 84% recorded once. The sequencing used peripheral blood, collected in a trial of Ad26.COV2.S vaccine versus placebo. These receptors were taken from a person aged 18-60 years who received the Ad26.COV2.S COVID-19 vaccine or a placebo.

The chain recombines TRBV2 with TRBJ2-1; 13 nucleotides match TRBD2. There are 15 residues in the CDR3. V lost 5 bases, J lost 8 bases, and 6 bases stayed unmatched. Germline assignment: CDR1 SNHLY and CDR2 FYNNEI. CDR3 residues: CASSSGTSGTHEQFF. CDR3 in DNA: TGTGCCAGCAGTTCCGGGACTAGCGGGACTCATGAGCAGTTCTTC. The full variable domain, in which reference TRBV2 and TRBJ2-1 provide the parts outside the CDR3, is EPEVTQTPSHQVTQMGQEVILRCVPISNHLYFYWYRQILGQKVEFLVSFYNNEISEKSEIFDDQFSVERPDGSNFTLKIRSTKLEDSAMYFCASSSGTSGTHEQFFGPGTRLTVL.

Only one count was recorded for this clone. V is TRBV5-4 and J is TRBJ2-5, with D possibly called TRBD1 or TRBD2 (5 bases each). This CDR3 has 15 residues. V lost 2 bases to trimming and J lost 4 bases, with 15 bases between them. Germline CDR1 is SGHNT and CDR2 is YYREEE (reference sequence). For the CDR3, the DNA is TGTGCCAGCAGCTTCCTCCGCGGGCAGGGAGAGACCCAGTACTTC. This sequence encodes CASSFLRGQGETQYF.

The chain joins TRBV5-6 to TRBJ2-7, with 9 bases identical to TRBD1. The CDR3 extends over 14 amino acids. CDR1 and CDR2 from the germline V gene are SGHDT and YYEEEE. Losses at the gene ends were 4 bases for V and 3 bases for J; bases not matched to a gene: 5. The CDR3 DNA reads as TGTGCCAGCAGCCCCTGGACAGGGGACTACGAGCAGTACTTC. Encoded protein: CASSPWTGDYEQYF.

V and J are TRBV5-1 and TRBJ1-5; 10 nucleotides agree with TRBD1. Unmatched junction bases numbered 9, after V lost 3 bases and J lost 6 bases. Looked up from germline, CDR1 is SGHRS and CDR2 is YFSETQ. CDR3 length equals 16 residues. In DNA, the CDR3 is TGCGCCAGCAGCTATGCCGGGACAGGGGAAGGTCAGCCCCAGCATTTT. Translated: CASSYAGTGEGQPQHF.

The CDR3 here is CASSLALGDRLFF. The CDR3 region has the DNA TGTGCCAGCAGCTTGGCCCTCGGTGACAGGTTGTTTTTT. The V gene is TRBV5-5, the J gene TRBJ1-4; maybe TRBD1 (6 bases). Trimming left V 0 bases short and J 15 bases short, with 15 bases between. The germline CDR1 and CDR2 sequences are SGHKS and YYEKEE (reference sequence). The CDR3 extends over 13 amino acids. The full variable domain, rest sourced from reference TRBV5-5 and TRBJ1-4, is DAGVTQSPTHLIKTRGQQVTLRCSPISGHKSVSWYQQVLGQGPQFIFQYYEKEERGRGNFPDRFSARQFPNYSSELNVNALLLGDSALYLCASSLALGDRLFFGSGTQLSVL.

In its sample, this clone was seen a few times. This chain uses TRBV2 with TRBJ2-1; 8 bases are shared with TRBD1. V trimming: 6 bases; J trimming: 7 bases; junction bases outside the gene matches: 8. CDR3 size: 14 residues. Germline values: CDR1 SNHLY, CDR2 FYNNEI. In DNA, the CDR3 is TGTGCCAGCAGCGAGGGACAGGCTTTGAATGAGCAGTTCTTC. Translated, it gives CASSEGQALNEQFF. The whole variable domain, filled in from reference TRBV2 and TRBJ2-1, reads EPEVTQTPSHQVTQMGQEVILRCVPISNHLYFYWYRQILGQKVEFLVSFYNNEISEKSEIFDDQFSVERPDGSNFTLKIRSTKLEDSAMYFCASSEGQALNEQFFGPGTRLTVL.

The CDR3 DNA reads TGTGCCAGCAGCTCACGGACAGGGGGACAGCCCCAGCATTTT. Protein sequence: CASSSRTGGQPQHF. The chain uses TRBV7-2 and TRBJ1-5; 10 positions agree with TRBD1. Germline CDR1 SGHTA, CDR2 FQGNSA. V gave up 4 bases and J gave up 7 bases; unmatched junction bases: 4. The CDR3 is 14 amino acids.

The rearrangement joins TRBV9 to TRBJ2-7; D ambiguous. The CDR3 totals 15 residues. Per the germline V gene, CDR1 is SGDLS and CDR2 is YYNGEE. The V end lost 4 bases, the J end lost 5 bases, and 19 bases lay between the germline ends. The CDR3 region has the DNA TGTGCCAGCAGCCCTCCCGGCGCCCACAAAAACGAGCAGTACTTC. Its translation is CASSPPGAHKNEQYF.

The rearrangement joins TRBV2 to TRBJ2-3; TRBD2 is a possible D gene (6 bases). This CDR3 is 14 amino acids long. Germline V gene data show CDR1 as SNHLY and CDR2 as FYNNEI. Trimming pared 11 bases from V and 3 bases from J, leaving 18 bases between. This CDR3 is CASDVVAETDTQYF. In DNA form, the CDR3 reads TGTGCCTCTGACGTGGTAGCGGAGACAGATACGCAGTATTTT.

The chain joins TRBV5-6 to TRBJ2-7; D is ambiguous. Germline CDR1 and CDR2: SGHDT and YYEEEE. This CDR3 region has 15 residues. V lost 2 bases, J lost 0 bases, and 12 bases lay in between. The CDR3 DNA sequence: TGTGCCAGCAGCTTTGCGACTCCGCTCTCCTACGAGCAGTACTTC. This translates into CASSFATPLSYEQYF.

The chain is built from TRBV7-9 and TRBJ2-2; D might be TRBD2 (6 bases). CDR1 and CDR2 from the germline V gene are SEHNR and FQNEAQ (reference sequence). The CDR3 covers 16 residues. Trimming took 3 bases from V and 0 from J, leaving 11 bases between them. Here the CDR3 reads CASSFGTGANTGELFF. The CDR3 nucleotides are TGTGCCAGCAGCTTCGGGACTGGTGCGAACACCGGGGAGCTGTTTTTT.

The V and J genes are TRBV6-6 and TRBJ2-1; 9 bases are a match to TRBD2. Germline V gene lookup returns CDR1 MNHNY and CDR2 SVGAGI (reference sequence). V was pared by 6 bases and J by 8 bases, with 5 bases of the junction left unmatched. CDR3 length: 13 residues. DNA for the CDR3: TGTGCCAGCAGGCAGCGGGGGGCCGATGAGCAGTTCTTC. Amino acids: CASRQRGADEQFF.